This TCR beta chain was identified during a study of cytomegalovirus exposure and HLA in healthy donors. With respect to this clone: Its antigen remains unidentified.

The study, taken as a whole, reports: Earlier findings revealed that most TCR beta V segments proved productive either about 87% or about 30% of the time. Presence/absence analyses assumed roughly uniform sequencing depth across donors, which may not hold. Researchers catalogued about 150 TCR beta chains as cytomegalovirus-associated.

Primers included in the PCR were 60 Vbeta and 13 Jbeta primers. Here immunoSEQ multiplex PCR was the method, and the copy in TCRdb shows in-frame clones only, minus some. The sample totals roughly 40,000 clones. The clonotype was recovered from a man aged 25 to 40 in good health and CMV-seronegative. Sequenced material: PBMCs.

CDR3 nucleotides: TGTGCCAGCAGCCCCCTCGACAGGGGGGTAAACAATGAGCAGTTCTTC. Translated: CASSPLDRGVNNEQFF. V usage is TRBV5-4 and J usage is TRBJ2-1; TRBD1 matches 9 bases. V was pared by 4 bases and J by 5 bases, with 10 bases of the junction left unmatched. Germline V lookup: CDR1 SGHNT, CDR2 YYREEE (reference sequence). The CDR3 runs to 16 residues.